This entry features one T cell receptor beta chain sequence. Its target is unknown. These data come from a study of T cell repertoires in cytomegalovirus infection. TCRdb independently ran MiXCR on the reads; one entry per CDR3 protein. The sample records some 900,000 distinct CDR3 sequences, about 30% being singletons. The sequence came from a human donor in good health (CMV status not recorded). Some clones in this sample may be carry-over from other donors' samples. The source was cultured CD8+ T cells from PBMCs, collected from culture after CMV antigen stimulation.

The CDR3 is CASSVAPGNEQYV. CDR3 coding DNA: TGTGCCAGCAGCGTAGCCCCAGGGAACGAGCAGTACGTC. The chain recombines TRBV9 with TRBJ2-7; possibly TRBD1 for D (5 bases). V was cut by 0 bases and J by 5 bases, with 9 bases left in between. CDR1 and CDR2 from the germline V gene are SGDLS and YYNGEE. This CDR3 has 13 amino acids.